This TCR beta chain was observed in a study of T-cell memory formation after mild COVID-19. As to this clonotype: Antigen unknown.

Study-wide findings and caveats: Clones that contracted from day 15 to 85 had balanced CD4/CD8; later expanders were CD4+ biased. Certain responding clones were present in pre-infection memory, suggesting participation of cross-reactive memory.

CDR3 length: 15 residues. Germline assignment: CDR1 MNHNS and CDR2 SASEGT. The V gene end was trimmed by 4 bases and the J gene end by 2 bases; junction bases not matched to a gene: 5. Libraries for TCRalpha and TCRbeta carried sample barcodes and unique molecular identifiers via 5'RACE. TCRdb independently ran MiXCR on the 5' RACE reads; one entry per CDR3 protein. Seen here are approximately 260,000 distinct CDR3 sequences, about 17% observed once, and the top ten hold about 4%. The sequencing sample was made of PBMCs or a T cell subset sorted from them (not recorded which). This chain links TRBV6-1 with TRBJ1-5; TRBD1 aligns across 7 bases. This receptor was identified in a man aged 18 to 30 who had mild COVID-19 (a few samples of this study predate the infection). Cell type and time point are not known. The CDR3 spells CASSGRQGGNQPQHF. The DNA for the CDR3 is TGTGCCAGCAGTGGACGACAGGGAGGCAATCAGCCCCAGCATTTT.